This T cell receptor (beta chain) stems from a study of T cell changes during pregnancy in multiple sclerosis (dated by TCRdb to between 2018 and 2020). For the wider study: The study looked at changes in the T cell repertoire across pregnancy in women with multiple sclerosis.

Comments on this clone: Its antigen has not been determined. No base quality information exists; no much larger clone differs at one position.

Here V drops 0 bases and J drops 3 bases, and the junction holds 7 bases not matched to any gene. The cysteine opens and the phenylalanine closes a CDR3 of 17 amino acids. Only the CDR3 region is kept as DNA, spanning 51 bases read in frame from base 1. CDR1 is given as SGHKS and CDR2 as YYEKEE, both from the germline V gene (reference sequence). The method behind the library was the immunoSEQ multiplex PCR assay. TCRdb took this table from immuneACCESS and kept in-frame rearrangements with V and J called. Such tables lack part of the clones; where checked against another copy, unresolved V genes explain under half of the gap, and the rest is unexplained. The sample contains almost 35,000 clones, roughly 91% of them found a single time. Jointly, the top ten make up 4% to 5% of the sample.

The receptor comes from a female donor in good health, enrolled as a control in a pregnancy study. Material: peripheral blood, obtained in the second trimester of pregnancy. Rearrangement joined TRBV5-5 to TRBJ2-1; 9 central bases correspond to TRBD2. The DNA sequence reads TGTGCCAGCAGCTTGGAGGTCAGTAGCGGGGGCTACAATGAGCAGTTCTTC. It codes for CASSLEVSSGGYNEQFF.